This TCR beta chain came from a study of blood T cell repertoires in COVID-19. Study background: There were acute and convalescent COVID-19 samples, and they came from the United States, Italy and Spain. The cDNA or gDNA used as material had been derived from T cells, B-cell-depleted T cells, or PBMCs.

The germline V and J ends were trimmed by 2 bases and 0 bases, with 9 bases remaining between them. The germline gives CDR1 SGHRS, CDR2 YFSETQ. This CDR3 is 14 amino acids long. Authors' analysis steps: Cell counts per sample came from amplifying reference gene primers. TCRdb's copy holds only in-frame clones and misses some; the assay was immunoSEQ multiplex PCR. The V and J calls and clone size are taken from that table; D and trimming were inferred from the DNA. The data show 650,000 to 800,000 clones, 70% to 90% seen once. The sample consisted of peripheral blood. The chain has TRBV5-1 and TRBJ2-7; D is unresolved. This sequence originates from a woman aged 18 to 35 with acute or convalescent COVID-19. The CDR3 DNA reads TGCGCCAGCAGCTTTAGGTACAGCTCCTACGAGCAGTACTTC. Translation: CASSFRYSSYEQYF.